Included here is one T cell receptor (beta chain) sequence, with context. From germline, CDR1 is SGHAT and CDR2 FQDESV (reference sequence). With 5 bases clipped from V and 2 bases from J, the junction kept 6 bases outside the gene matches. The length of the CDR3 is 15 residues. Original analysis: Reference gene primer amplification gave estimated nucleated cell counts. Libraries were prepared by immunoSEQ multiplex PCR; TCRdb keeps only in-frame clonotypes and omits some of them. The D gene and trimming were derived from the DNA, and the V and J assignments and clone size from that table. Of more than 80,000 clones in the sample, about three quarters were seen once. The data were obtained in a study of blood T cell repertoires in COVID-19. On the study more broadly: COVID-19 samples collected from the United States, Italy and Spain covered acute and convalescent phases.

The gene calls are TRBV11-1 and TRBJ2-1, with TRBD1 matching over 7 bases. The sequence came from a woman of 80 years or more with active or convalescent COVID-19. Sequences were obtained from peripheral blood. DNA of the CDR3: TGTGCCAGCAGCAGCCGGGACAGAGCCTACAATGAGCAGTTCTTC. It codes for CASSSRDRAYNEQFF.